This T cell receptor (beta chain) is from a study of T cells in Graves' hyperthyroidism and ophthalmopathy (dated by TCRdb to between 2018 and 2021). At the level of the whole study: Peripheral blood samples were taken at the time of initial diagnosis, prior to any treatment. A discovery cohort of roughly 100 patients, 43 with Graves' ophthalmopathy and about 60 with stable Graves' hyperthyroidism, was used to find distinguishing TCR V-J signatures. Prospective prediction of ophthalmopathy was tested in an independent validation cohort of approximately 19 hyperthyroidism patients and 15 to 17 patients who later progressed to ophthalmopathy. For training and testing, the approximately 92 patients in the discovery cohort were randomly divided in a 7:3 ratio. In several Graves' hyperthyroidism patients, the study also compared T-cell repertoires from thyroid tissue with T-cell repertoires from blood. Once sampling was done, hyperthyroidism patients were given methimazole at a starting dose of 30 mg daily, whereas ophthalmopathy patients were given high-dose intravenous methylprednisolone. According to the paper, TCR Vbeta CDR3 sequencing was carried out on about 140 peripheral blood samples, which came from approximately 43 ophthalmopathy, fewer than 80 hyperthyroidism and approximately 17 progressor patients. The investigation overall reported the following: Sample size was not statistically predetermined, and investigators were not blinded to group allocation. During validation, the model predicted progression to ophthalmopathy a median of around 7 months ahead of onset, with around 71% sensitivity and 72% to 85% specificity. Most expanded thyroid clonotypes (frequency above 0.001) were also found in blood, which suggests that blood repertoires may mirror thyroid immune responses. Ophthalmopathy was separated from stable hyperthyroidism by a 13 V-J signature model, with approximately 86% sensitivity and about 81% specificity obtained in cross-validation and 80%/75% obtained in testing.

A distance of 13 bases separates the germline ends of V and J, which lose 6 bases and 4 bases respectively. Reading from cysteine to phenylalanine, the CDR3 counts 14 amino acids. Only CDR3 DNA remains: 42 bases, in frame from the first base. Graves' hyperthyroidism was defined as stable when no progression to ophthalmopathy occurred over 18 months of follow-up. Hyperthyroidism patients were newly diagnosed, with disease duration under 2 months, and aged 18 to 65 years. Exclusion was applied to patients with uncontrolled infections, other autoimmune diseases, pregnancy or lactation. Clinical symptoms, serum thyroxine and TRAb, thyroid ultrasound, and orbital computed tomography formed the basis for the diagnoses. PBMCs were isolated from 8 to 10 ml of fresh peripheral blood by Ficoll-Paque density gradient centrifugation. Total RNA was extracted with Trizol reagent, and quality was checked on an Agilent 2100 Bioanalyzer.

Concerning this clonotype itself: Its antigen remains unidentified. Qualities for individual bases were not recorded, and no much larger clone is one base off.

TCR beta CDR3 regions were amplified from RNA transcripts. A first-round RT-PCR of the TCR CDR3 used the HTBI primer set with the Qiagen OneStep RT-PCR kit. The libraries were constructed in a second round of multiplex PCR and then size-selected and purified. The libraries were sequenced on an Illumina HiSeq2000 using paired-end 100 bp reads. In the authors' own workflow: SOAPnuke was used to process the raw data, removing reads that contained adapters or uncalled bases, had a mean Phred below 15, or lacked an exact match to the constant primer or identifier. High-quality paired reads were merged with COPE v1.2.5, and unique nucleotide sequences were defined as clonotypes. MiTCR v1.1 was used to align clonotypes to the IMGT TRBV, TRBD and TRBJ reference segments. The analysis was restricted to V-J combinations with a frequency above 0.0001, which together covered just over 98% of the repertoires. A TCS score was defined as the ratio between F50 (clonal expansion) and ExV (chaos), using BLOSUM62-based TCRdist between CDR3 peptides within each V-J. Welch's t-statistics and random forest reduced 500 to 550 V-J features to 13, which were used in a naive Bayes classifier (R e1071). In-frame beta chains were kept once TCRdb had trimmed the public reads at Q25 with fastp and called clones with MiXCR. A single entry per CDR3 protein holds the most common genes and DNA from its merged rows. The authors' filters were not applied to this entry. The table for this sample lists around 440,000 distinct CDR3 sequences; approximately 15% of them were counted only once. Around 7.7% of the sample lies in the top ten.

Recombination linked TRBV12-3 or TRBV12-4 to TRBJ2-1; 6 matching bases give a weak D call of TRBD2. This TCR came from a young woman with Graves' hyperthyroidism. The sample was blood. The nucleotide sequence is TGTGCCAGCAGGTCCCAGGGAGGATACAATGAGCAGTTCTTC. Its protein product is CASRSQGGYNEQFF.